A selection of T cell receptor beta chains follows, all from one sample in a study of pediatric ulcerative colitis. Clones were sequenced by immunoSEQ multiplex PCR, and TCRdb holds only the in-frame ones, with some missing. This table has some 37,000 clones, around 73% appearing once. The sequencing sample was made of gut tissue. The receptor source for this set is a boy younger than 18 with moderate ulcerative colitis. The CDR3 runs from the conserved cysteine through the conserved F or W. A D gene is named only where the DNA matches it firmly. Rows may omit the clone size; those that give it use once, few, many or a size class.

CDR3nt: TGTGCCAGCAGAACCTCTGGGGGGGAGCCTTACAATGAGCAGTTCTTC; CDR3aa: CASRTSGGEPYNEQFF; j_gene: TRBJ2-1; v_gene: TRBV4-2; abundance: few; d_gene: TRBD2
CDR3nt: TGTGCCAGCAGAGGGACAGGGAGTGAAGCTTTCTTT; CDR3aa: CASRGTGSEAFF; j_gene: TRBJ1-1; v_gene: TRBV6-5; abundance: NA; d_gene: TRBD1
CDR3nt: TGCGCCAGCAGCCAAGCATTAGCGGGGGGGCCCTCAGATACGCAGTATTTT; CDR3aa: CASSQALAGGPSDTQYF; j_gene: TRBJ2-3; v_gene: TRBV4-3; abundance: NA; d_gene: TRBD2
CDR3nt: TGTGCCAGCAGTGGATTTAGCGGGAGCTCCTACGAGCAGTACTTC; CDR3aa: CASSGFSGSSYEQYF; j_gene: TRBJ2-7; v_gene: TRBV25-1; abundance: NA; d_gene: TRBD2
CDR3nt: TGCGCCAGCAGTGATCTTGGGGGTGGCAATCAGCCCCAGCATTTT; CDR3aa: CASSDLGGGNQPQHF; j_gene: TRBJ1-5; v_gene: TRBV5-1; abundance: NA; d_gene: NA
CDR3nt: TGTGCCAGCAGAGGGGTACAGGGGAACACTGAAGCTTTCTTT; CDR3aa: CASRGVQGNTEAFF; j_gene: TRBJ1-1; v_gene: TRBV6-5; abundance: NA; d_gene: NA
CDR3nt: TGTGCCAGCTCACCGGGACAGGGGAACTACGAGCAGTACTTC; CDR3aa: CASSPGQGNYEQYF; j_gene: TRBJ2-7; v_gene: TRBV18; abundance: once; d_gene: TRBD1
CDR3nt: TGTGCCAGCGAAGGAAGCTCAAACACTGAAGCTTTCTTT; CDR3aa: CASEGSSNTEAFF; j_gene: TRBJ1-1; v_gene: TRBV25-1; abundance: NA; d_gene: NA
CDR3nt: TGTGCCGCTAATGGACAGGCTAACTATGGCTACACCTTC; CDR3aa: CAANGQANYGYTF; j_gene: TRBJ1-2; v_gene: TRBV6-1; abundance: medium-sized; d_gene: TRBD1
CDR3nt: TGTGCCAGCTCACCTAATGTGAGGACGTCGCACTATGAAGCTTTCTTT; CDR3aa: CASSPNVRTSHYEAFF; j_gene: TRBJ1-1; v_gene: TRBV18; abundance: NA; d_gene: NA
CDR3nt: TGTGCCAGCAGCCTCTCAGGTGGGCAGGATAATGAAAAACTGTTTTTT; CDR3aa: CASSLSGGQDNEKLFF; j_gene: TRBJ1-4; v_gene: TRBV5-5; abundance: NA; d_gene: NA
CDR3nt: TGCGCCAGCAGCCAACCCCTCCAGGGGGCGCGGGGTCAGCCCCAGCATTTT; CDR3aa: CASSQPLQGARGQPQHF; j_gene: TRBJ1-5; v_gene: TRBV4-1; abundance: few; d_gene: TRBD1
CDR3nt: TGTGCCAGCAGCTCCCCGGCCGGGAATGAGCAGTTCTTC; CDR3aa: CASSSPAGNEQFF; j_gene: TRBJ2-1; v_gene: TRBV7-9; abundance: few; d_gene: NA
CDR3nt: TGTGCCAGCAGTGAAGTGGGTAGCGGGGGGCCCCGGCAGTTCTTC; CDR3aa: CASSEVGSGGPRQFF; j_gene: TRBJ2-1; v_gene: TRBV2; abundance: NA; d_gene: TRBD2
CDR3nt: TGTGCCAGCTCACCGTACGTAACAGGGCAGGGCACTGAAGCTTTCTTT; CDR3aa: CASSPYVTGQGTEAFF; j_gene: TRBJ1-1; v_gene: TRBV18; abundance: NA; d_gene: NA
CDR3nt: TGTGCCAGCACCGGCTGGGGGAACACTGAAGCTTTCTTT; CDR3aa: CASTGWGNTEAFF; j_gene: TRBJ1-1; v_gene: TRBV28; abundance: NA; d_gene: NA
CDR3nt: TGTGCCAGCAGTTTCGGACTAGTGGGCACAGATACGCAGTATTTT; CDR3aa: CASSFGLVGTDTQYF; j_gene: TRBJ2-3; v_gene: TRBV7-9; abundance: NA; d_gene: TRBD2
CDR3nt: TGCAGCGTTTTGGGCGGGGACAGGGAGGATGGCTACACCTTC; CDR3aa: CSVLGGDREDGYTF; j_gene: TRBJ1-2; v_gene: TRBV29-1; abundance: NA; d_gene: TRBD1
CDR3nt: TGTGCCAGCAGCTCCAGCCCGGGGGATATAAGCGAGCAGTACTTC; CDR3aa: CASSSSPGDISEQYF; j_gene: TRBJ2-7; v_gene: TRBV7-9; abundance: NA; d_gene: NA
CDR3nt: TGTGCCAGCAGACAGGGGTACGGAAACACCATATATTTT; CDR3aa: CASRQGYGNTIYF; j_gene: TRBJ1-3; v_gene: TRBV9; abundance: once; d_gene: TRBD1
CDR3nt: TGCAGCGCCAGGGGGCGGGTCACAGATACGCAGTATTTT; CDR3aa: CSARGRVTDTQYF; j_gene: TRBJ2-3; v_gene: TRBV29-1; abundance: NA; d_gene: TRBD1
CDR3nt: TGTGCCAGCAGCCCACGAGGTGGCGACCGCAGTGAGCAGTTCTTC; CDR3aa: CASSPRGGDRSEQFF; j_gene: TRBJ2-1; v_gene: TRBV7-8; abundance: NA; d_gene: NA
CDR3nt: TGTGCCAGCAGTACGACTAGTGCGGGAGCGGTAGGCATTCAGTACTTC; CDR3aa: CASSTTSAGAVGIQYF; j_gene: TRBJ2-4; v_gene: TRBV27; abundance: NA; d_gene: TRBD2
CDR3nt: TGTGCCACCAGCAGAACACCGGGACTCCCTCCCGTGGGTGAAAAACTGTTTTTT; CDR3aa: CATSRTPGLPPVGEKLFF; j_gene: TRBJ1-4; v_gene: TRBV15; abundance: NA; d_gene: NA
CDR3nt: TGTGCCAGCAGCCCCCGCGTAGCGGGGAACACGAACACCGGGGAGCTGTTTTTT; CDR3aa: CASSPRVAGNTNTGELFF; j_gene: TRBJ2-2; v_gene: TRBV9; abundance: NA; d_gene: TRBD2
CDR3nt: TGCGCCAGCAGCATAGGGTACAATGAGCAGTTCTTC; CDR3aa: CASSIGYNEQFF; j_gene: TRBJ2-1; v_gene: TRBV5-1; abundance: NA; d_gene: NA
CDR3nt: TGTGCCAGCAGTTCACAGGGGGCTGGGAGCAATCAGCCCCAGCATTTT; CDR3aa: CASSSQGAGSNQPQHF; j_gene: TRBJ1-5; v_gene: TRBV6-5; abundance: few; d_gene: TRBD1
CDR3nt: TGTGCCAGCAGTGAGGGGGGAAATCGTGATTCACCCCTCCACTTT; CDR3aa: CASSEGGNRDSPLHF; j_gene: TRBJ1-6; v_gene: TRBV2; abundance: NA; d_gene: NA
CDR3nt: TGTGCCAGCAGCGCATGGGACAGGGTAAATCAGCCCCAGCATTTT; CDR3aa: CASSAWDRVNQPQHF; j_gene: TRBJ1-5; v_gene: TRBV7-2; abundance: NA; d_gene: TRBD1
CDR3nt: TGTGCCATCAGAGGGGTTAGCGGCAATGAGCAGTTCTTC; CDR3aa: CAIRGVSGNEQFF; j_gene: TRBJ2-1; v_gene: TRBV10-3; abundance: NA; d_gene: NA
CDR3nt: TGTGCCAGCAGCTTAGAGCTAGCGGGGGAGACCCAGTACTTC; CDR3aa: CASSLELAGETQYF; j_gene: TRBJ2-5; v_gene: TRBV7-2; abundance: NA; d_gene: TRBD2
CDR3nt: TGTGCCAGCTCACCAAGAGTCCCCCGGGACCCCGGCTTCCATGAGCAGTTCTTC; CDR3aa: CASSPRVPRDPGFHEQFF; j_gene: TRBJ2-1; v_gene: TRBV18; abundance: NA; d_gene: NA
CDR3nt: TGCGCCAGCAGCCAAGAGTGGAATCAGCCCCAGCATTTT; CDR3aa: CASSQEWNQPQHF; j_gene: TRBJ1-5; v_gene: TRBV4-1; abundance: NA; d_gene: NA
CDR3nt: TGTGCCAGCAGTGACCGGGCGGTCAACAATGAGCAGTTCTTC; CDR3aa: CASSDRAVNNEQFF; j_gene: TRBJ2-1; v_gene: TRBV6-4; abundance: NA; d_gene: NA
CDR3nt: TGTGCCAGCAGCTTAGAGGGGACAGCTCTCAGGGGGAATTCACCCCTCCACTTT; CDR3aa: CASSLEGTALRGNSPLHF; j_gene: TRBJ1-6; v_gene: TRBV7-2; abundance: NA; d_gene: TRBD1